A selection of T cell receptor beta chains follows, all from one sample in a study of blood T cell repertoires in COVID-19. The protocol was immunoSEQ multiplex PCR, while the TCRdb copy is restricted to in-frame clones and leaves out a portion. There are 45,000 to 55,000 clones in the sample; less than 95% occur only once, and just under 8.5% lies in the top ten. What was sequenced was peripheral blood. The receptors shown here come from a woman aged 40-49 years with active COVID-19. CDR3s include the opening cysteine and the closing phenylalanine or tryptophan. D genes are given only for firm matches. A row's size may be missing; if present it is once, few, many or a size class.

>TRBJ2-5|-|14|-|TRBV5-4
CASSFHETKETQYF
TGTGCCAGCAGCTTCCACGAAACAAAAGAGACCCAGTACTTC
>TRBJ2-3|-|15|-|TRBV5-4
CASSLARDITDTQYF
TGTGCCAGCAGCTTGGCCCGGGACATCACAGATACGCAGTATTTT
>TRBJ2-5|-|15|TRBD2|TRBV4-1
CASRLAGGYQETQYF
TGCGCCAGCAGACTTGCCGGGGGGTACCAAGAGACCCAGTACTTC
>TRBJ1-2|-|13|-|TRBV6-2/TRBV6-3
CASSYLQGNGYTF
TGTGCCAGCAGTTACTTACAGGGTAATGGCTACACCTTC
>TRBJ1-3|-|16|TRBD1|TRBV3-1/TRBV3-2
CASSQLGTGSGNTIYF
TGTGCCAGCAGCCAACTCGGGACAGGATCGGGAAACACCATATATTTT
>TRBJ2-5|-|15|TRBD1|TRBV11-3
CASSLRTGQRETQYF
TGTGCCAGCAGCTTAAGGACAGGGCAAAGGGAGACCCAGTACTTC
>TRBJ1-1|-|14|TRBD1|TRBV5-1
CASSSGTGGAGAFF
TGCGCCAGCAGCTCCGGGACAGGGGGCGCGGGAGCTTTCTTT
>TRBJ2-1|-|14|TRBD2|TRBV10-3
CAISGGGEDNEQFF
TGTGCCATCAGTGGCGGGGGGGAGGACAATGAGCAGTTCTTC
>TRBJ2-3|-|17|TRBD2|TRBV3-1/TRBV3-2
CASSQTKLAGLTDTQYF
TGTGCCAGCAGCCAAACGAAACTAGCGGGGCTCACAGATACGCAGTATTTT
>TRBJ1-1|-|15|-|TRBV5-1
CASSLGQGWNTEAFF
TGCGCCAGCAGCTTGGGCCAGGGTTGGAACACTGAAGCTTTCTTT
>TRBJ1-2|-|14|TRBD1|TRBV2
CASTGDRGTSGYTF
TGTGCCAGCACCGGCGACAGGGGGACTAGTGGCTACACCTTC
>TRBJ2-3|-|13|TRBD2|TRBV5-1
CASSPGGTDTQYF
TGCGCCAGCAGCCCGGGGGGGACAGATACGCAGTATTTT
>TRBJ2-1|-|15|TRBD1|TRBV5-1
CASSPGQGADNEQFF
TGCGCCAGCAGCCCGGGACAGGGGGCGGACAATGAGCAGTTCTTC
>TRBJ1-2|-|15|TRBD1|TRBV20-1
CSASVIGQGQGGYTF
TGCAGTGCTAGTGTTATAGGACAGGGACAAGGCGGCTACACCTTC
>TRBJ2-5|-|14|TRBD2|TRBV5-1
CSSKPAGGQETQYF
TGCTCTAGCAAGCCAGCGGGGGGGCAAGAGACCCAGTACTTC
>TRBJ1-4|-|16|-|TRBV4-2
CASSQWPGGANEKLFF
TGTGCCAGCAGCCAATGGCCGGGAGGGGCTAATGAAAAACTGTTTTTT
>TRBJ2-5|-|17|TRBD2|TRBV5-4
CASSPAFSGENQGTQYF
TGTGCCAGCAGCCCCGCCTTCAGCGGGGAGAATCAAGGGACCCAGTACTTC
>TRBJ2-7|-|13|-|TRBV5-4
CASSLRGPYEQYF
TGTGCCAGCAGCCTCAGGGGACCCTACGAGCAGTACTTC
>TRBJ1-6|once|17|-|TRBV15
CATSKLDSVRINSPLHF
TGTGCCACCAGTAAGCTGGACAGTGTGAGAATTAATTCACCCCTCCACTTT
>TRBJ2-2|-|14|-|TRBV19
CASTPSGLTGELFF
TGTGCCAGTACCCCATCAGGGCTCACCGGGGAGCTGTTTTTT
>TRBJ2-3|-|16|-|TRBV12-5
CASGLVLTVQPDTQYF
TGTGCTAGTGGTTTGGTACTTACAGTTCAACCAGATACGCAGTATTTT
>TRBJ1-2|-|13|-|TRBV12-3/TRBV12-4
CASSVFIIYGYTF
TGTGCCAGCAGCGTGTTTATTATCTATGGCTACACCTTC
>TRBJ2-3|-|11|TRBD2|TRBV20-1
CSAGRDFSQYF
TGCAGTGCTGGGAGGGATTTCTCGCAGTATTTT
>TRBJ1-6|once|14|TRBD1|TRBV5-4
CASSARDSYSPLHF
TGTGCCAGCAGCGCCCGGGACAGCTATTCACCCCTCCACTTT
>TRBJ1-1|-|17|TRBD1|TRBV30
CAWKDGGTGVFRTEAFF
TGTGCCTGGAAGGACGGGGGGACAGGGGTTTTTCGGACTGAAGCTTTCTTT
>TRBJ1-6|-|13|TRBD1|TRBV10-3
CAIRQGWNSPLHF
TGTGCCATCAGACAGGGGTGGAATTCACCCCTCCACTTT
>TRBJ1-1|-|15|TRBD1|TRBV19
CASSMSGQANTEAFF
TGTGCCAGTAGTATGTCTGGACAGGCCAACACTGAAGCTTTCTTT
>TRBJ2-7|-|15|TRBD2|TRBV7-2
CASSFSRGGQYEQYF
TGTGCCAGCAGCTTCTCCCGGGGGGGCCAATACGAGCAGTACTTC
>TRBJ2-3|-|17|-|TRBV18
CASSPNNVPSGTDTQYF
TGTGCCAGCTCGCCTAACAACGTTCCTAGCGGCACAGATACGCAGTATTTT
>TRBJ2-2|-|16|TRBD1|TRBV7-7
CASSRTGGSSTGELFF
TGTGCCAGCAGCCGGACAGGGGGCTCGAGCACCGGGGAGCTGTTTTTT
>TRBJ2-4|-|17|TRBD1|TRBV11-3
CASSPPPGQGSFNIQYF
TGTGCCAGCAGCCCTCCTCCGGGACAGGGGTCATTTAACATTCAGTACTTC
>TRBJ2-5|-|15|TRBD2|TRBV4-2
CASSQTGGGRETQYF
TGTGCCAGCAGCCAAACGGGGGGGGGCCGGGAGACCCAGTACTTC
>TRBJ2-7|-|16|-|TRBV6-5
CASSYLRGGAPYEQYF
TGTGCCAGCAGTTACCTTAGGGGGGGAGCGCCCTACGAGCAGTACTTC
>TRBJ1-1|once|11|-|TRBV29-1
CSVEGSPEAFF
TGCAGCGTTGAGGGGAGTCCCGAAGCTTTCTTT
>TRBJ1-2|many|12|-|TRBV9
CASSAEGYGYTF
TGTGCCAGCAGCGCGGAGGGTTATGGCTACACCTTC
>TRBJ1-1|-|13|TRBD1|TRBV19
CASRPPRDRGAFF
TGTGCCAGTAGGCCCCCCCGGGACAGAGGAGCTTTCTTT
>TRBJ2-1|-|14|-|TRBV11-3
CASNVGGHRGEQFF
TGTGCCAGCAACGTGGGGGGTCATCGGGGTGAGCAGTTCTTC
>TRBJ2-3|-|13|TRBD2|TRBV30
CAWASGGANTQYF
TGTGCCTGGGCTAGCGGGGGGGCGAATACGCAGTATTTT
>TRBJ1-4|-|14|TRBD1|TRBV5-1
CASSATGGVEKLFF
TGCGCCAGCAGCGCGACAGGGGGAGTTGAAAAACTGTTTTTT
>TRBJ1-2|-|13|-|TRBV11-3
CASSLRVNYGYTF
TGTGCCAGCAGCTTGCGGGTCAACTATGGCTACACCTTC